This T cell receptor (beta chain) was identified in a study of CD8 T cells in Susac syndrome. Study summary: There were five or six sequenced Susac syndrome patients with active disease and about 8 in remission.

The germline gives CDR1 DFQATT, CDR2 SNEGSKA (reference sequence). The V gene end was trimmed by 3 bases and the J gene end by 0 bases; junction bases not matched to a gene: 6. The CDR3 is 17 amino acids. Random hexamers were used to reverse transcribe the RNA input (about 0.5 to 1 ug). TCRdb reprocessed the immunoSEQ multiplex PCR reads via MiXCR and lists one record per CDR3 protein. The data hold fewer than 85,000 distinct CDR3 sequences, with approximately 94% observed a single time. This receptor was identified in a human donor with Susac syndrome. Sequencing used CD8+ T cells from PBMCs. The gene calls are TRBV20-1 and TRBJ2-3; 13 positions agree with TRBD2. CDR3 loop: CSASGLAGALSTDTQYF. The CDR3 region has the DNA TGCAGTGCTAGCGGACTAGCGGGGGCACTCAGCACAGATACGCAGTATTTT.